This entry describes one T cell receptor beta chain. This record comes from a study of blood T cell repertoires in COVID-19. Study as a whole: Acute and convalescent COVID-19 specimens originated in the United States, Italy and Spain. Sample material is recorded as cDNA or gDNA derived from T cells, B-cell-depleted T cells, or PBMCs.

Germline V gives CDR1 SGHVS, CDR2 FQNEAQ. Trimming left V 3 bases short and J 3 bases short, with 5 bases between. The CDR3 is 13 amino acids. Original processing notes: Reference gene primer amplification in the assay estimated nucleated cell counts. TCRdb's copy holds only in-frame clones and misses some; the assay was immunoSEQ multiplex PCR. The DNA was the basis for D and trimming; V, J and clone size are from that table. The sample carries about 28,000 clones, roughly 90% recorded once. The TCR sequence derives from a human donor in a cohort sampled during active COVID-19. The specimen sequenced was peripheral blood. The V call is TRBV7-8, the J call TRBJ1-4; perhaps TRBD1 as D (5 bases). The CDR3 spells CASSLGPNEKLFF. The CDR3 DNA reads TGTGCCAGCAGCTTGGGGCCTAATGAAAAACTGTTTTTT.